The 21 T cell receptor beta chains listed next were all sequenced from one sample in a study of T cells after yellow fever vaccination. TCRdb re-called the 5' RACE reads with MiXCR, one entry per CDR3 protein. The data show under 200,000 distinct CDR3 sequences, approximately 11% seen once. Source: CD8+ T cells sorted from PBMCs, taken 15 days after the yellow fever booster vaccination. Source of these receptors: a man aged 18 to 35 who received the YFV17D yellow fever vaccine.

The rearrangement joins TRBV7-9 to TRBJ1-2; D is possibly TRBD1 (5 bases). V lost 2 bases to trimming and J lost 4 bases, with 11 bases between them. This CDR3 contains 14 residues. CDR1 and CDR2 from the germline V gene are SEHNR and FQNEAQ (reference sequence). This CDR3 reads CASSLQGFPYGYTF. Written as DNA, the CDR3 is TGTGCCAGCAGCTTACAGGGATTTCCCTATGGCTACACCTTC. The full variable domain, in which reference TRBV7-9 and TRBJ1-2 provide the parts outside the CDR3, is DTGVSQNPRHKITKRGQNVTFRCDPISEHNRLYWYRQTLGQGPEFLTYFQNEAQLEKSRLLSDRFSAERPKGSFSTLEIQRTEQGDSAMYLCASSLQGFPYGYTFGSGTRLTVV.

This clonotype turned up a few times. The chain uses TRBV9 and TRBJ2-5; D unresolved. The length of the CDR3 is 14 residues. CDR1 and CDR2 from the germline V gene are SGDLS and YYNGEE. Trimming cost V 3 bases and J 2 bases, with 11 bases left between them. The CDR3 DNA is TGTGCCAGCAGCGGGGCCGGGTCACAAGAGACCCAGTACTTC. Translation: CASSGAGSQETQYF.

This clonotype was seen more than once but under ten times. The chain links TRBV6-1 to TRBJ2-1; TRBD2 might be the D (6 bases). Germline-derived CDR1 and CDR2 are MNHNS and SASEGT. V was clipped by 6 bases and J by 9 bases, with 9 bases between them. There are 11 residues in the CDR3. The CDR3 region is CASRGGTEQFF. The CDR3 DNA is TGTGCCAGCAGGGGGGGTACTGAGCAGTTCTTC.

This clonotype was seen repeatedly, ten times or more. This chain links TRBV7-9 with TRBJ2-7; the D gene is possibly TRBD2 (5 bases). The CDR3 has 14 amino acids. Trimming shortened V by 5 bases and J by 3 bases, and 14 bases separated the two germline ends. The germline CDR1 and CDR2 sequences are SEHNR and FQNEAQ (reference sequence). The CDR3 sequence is CASSGGLTYYEQYF. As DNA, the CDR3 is TGTGCCAGCAGCGGCGGGCTTACCTACTACGAGCAGTACTTC.

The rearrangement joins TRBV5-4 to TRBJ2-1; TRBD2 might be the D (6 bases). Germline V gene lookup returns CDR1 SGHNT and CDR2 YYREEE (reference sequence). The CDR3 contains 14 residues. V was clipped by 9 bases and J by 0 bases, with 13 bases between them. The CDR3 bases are TGTGCCACCCGGGGGTCAAGCTCCTACAATGAGCAGTTCTTC. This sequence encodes CATRGSSSYNEQFF.

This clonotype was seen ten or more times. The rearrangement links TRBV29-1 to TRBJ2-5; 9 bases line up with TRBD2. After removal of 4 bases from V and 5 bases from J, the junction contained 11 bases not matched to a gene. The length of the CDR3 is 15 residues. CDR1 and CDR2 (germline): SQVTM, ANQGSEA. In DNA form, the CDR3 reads TGCAGCGTTGTTGGCCTAGCGGGGCTTTCGGAGACCCAGTACTTC. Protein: CSVVGLAGLSETQYF. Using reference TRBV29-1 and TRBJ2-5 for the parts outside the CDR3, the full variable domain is SAVISQKPSRDICQRGTSLTIQCQVDSQVTMMFWYRQQPGQSLTLIATANQGSEATYESGFVIDKFPISRPNLTFSTLTVSNMSPEDSSIYLCSVVGLAGLSETQYFGPGTRLLVL.

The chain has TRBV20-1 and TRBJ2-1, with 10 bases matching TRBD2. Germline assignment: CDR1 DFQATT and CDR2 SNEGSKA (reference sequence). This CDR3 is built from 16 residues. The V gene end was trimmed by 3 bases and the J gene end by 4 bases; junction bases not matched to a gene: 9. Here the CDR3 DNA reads TGCAGTGCTAGGGATTTTCTAGCGGGGGATTACAATGAGCAGTTCTTC. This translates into CSARDFLAGDYNEQFF.

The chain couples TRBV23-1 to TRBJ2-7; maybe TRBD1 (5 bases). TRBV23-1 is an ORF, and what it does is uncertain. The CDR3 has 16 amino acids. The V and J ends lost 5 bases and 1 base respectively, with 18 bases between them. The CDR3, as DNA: TGCGCCAGCAGTAAGGGGTCAGAAAGAATGTCCTACGAGCAGTACGTC. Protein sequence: CASSKGSERMSYEQYV.

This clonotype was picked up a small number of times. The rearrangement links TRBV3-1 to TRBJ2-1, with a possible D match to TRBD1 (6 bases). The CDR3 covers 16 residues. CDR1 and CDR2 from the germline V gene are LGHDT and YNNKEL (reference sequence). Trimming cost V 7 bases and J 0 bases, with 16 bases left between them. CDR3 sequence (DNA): TGTGCCAGCACCCTTGGACAGCTGAGCTCCTACAATGAGCAGTTCTTC. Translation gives CASTLGQLSSYNEQFF.

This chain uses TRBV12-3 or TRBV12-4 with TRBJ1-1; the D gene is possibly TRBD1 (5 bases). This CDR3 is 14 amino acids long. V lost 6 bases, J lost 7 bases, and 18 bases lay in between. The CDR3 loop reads CASSSGTHTGEAFF. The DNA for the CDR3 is TGTGCCAGCAGCTCCGGGACCCACACCGGTGAAGCTTTCTTT.

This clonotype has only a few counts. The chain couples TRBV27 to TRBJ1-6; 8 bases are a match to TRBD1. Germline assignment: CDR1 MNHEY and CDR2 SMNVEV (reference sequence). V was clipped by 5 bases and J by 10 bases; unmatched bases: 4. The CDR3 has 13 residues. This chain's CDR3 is CASSPGGYSPLHF. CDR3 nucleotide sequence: TGTGCCAGCAGTCCAGGGGGCTACTCACCCCTCCACTTT.

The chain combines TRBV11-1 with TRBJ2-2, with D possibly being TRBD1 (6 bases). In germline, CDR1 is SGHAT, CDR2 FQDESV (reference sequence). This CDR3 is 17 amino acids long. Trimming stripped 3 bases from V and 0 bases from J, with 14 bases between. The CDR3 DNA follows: TGTGCCAGCAGCTTGCAGGGGCCAATTCCGAACACCGGGGAGCTGTTTTTT. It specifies CASSLQGPIPNTGELFF.

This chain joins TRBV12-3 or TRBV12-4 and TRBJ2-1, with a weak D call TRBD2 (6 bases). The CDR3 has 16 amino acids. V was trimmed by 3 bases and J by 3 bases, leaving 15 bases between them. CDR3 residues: CASSFPAGIYYNEQFF. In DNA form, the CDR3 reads TGTGCCAGCAGTTTCCCAGCGGGCATATACTACAATGAGCAGTTCTTC.

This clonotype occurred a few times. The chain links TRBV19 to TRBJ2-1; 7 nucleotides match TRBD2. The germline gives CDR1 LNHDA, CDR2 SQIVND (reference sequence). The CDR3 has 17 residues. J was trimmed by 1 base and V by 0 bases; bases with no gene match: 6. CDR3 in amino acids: CASSIDPPAGSYNEQFF. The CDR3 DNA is TGTGCCAGTAGTATAGACCCTCCAGCGGGGTCCTACAATGAGCAGTTCTTC.

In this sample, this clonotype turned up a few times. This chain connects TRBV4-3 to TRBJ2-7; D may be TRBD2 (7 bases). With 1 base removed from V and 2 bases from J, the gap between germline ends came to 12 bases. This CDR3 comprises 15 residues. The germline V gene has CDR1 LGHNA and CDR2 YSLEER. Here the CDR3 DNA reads TGCGCCAGCAGCCAAGTCCAAGGGGGGGCCTACGAGCAGTACTTC. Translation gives CASSQVQGGAYEQYF.

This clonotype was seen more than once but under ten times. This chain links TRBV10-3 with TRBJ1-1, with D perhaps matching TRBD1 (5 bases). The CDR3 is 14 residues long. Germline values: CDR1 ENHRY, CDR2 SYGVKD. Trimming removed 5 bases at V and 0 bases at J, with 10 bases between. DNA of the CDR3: TGTGCCATCAGTTTCGGGACGGTGAACACTGAAGCTTTCTTT. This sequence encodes CAISFGTVNTEAFF.

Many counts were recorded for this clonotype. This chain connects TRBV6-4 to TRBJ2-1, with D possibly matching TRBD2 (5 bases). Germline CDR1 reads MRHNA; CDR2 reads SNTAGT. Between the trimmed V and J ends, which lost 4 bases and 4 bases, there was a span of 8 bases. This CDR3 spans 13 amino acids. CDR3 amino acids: CASSVGDYNEQFF. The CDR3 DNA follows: TGTGCCAGCAGTGTCGGGGATTACAATGAGCAGTTCTTC.

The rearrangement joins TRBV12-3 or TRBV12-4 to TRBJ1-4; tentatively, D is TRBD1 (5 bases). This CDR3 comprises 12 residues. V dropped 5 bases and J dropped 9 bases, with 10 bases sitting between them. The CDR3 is CASSLPDKKLFF. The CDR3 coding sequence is TGTGCCAGCAGTCTCCCGGACAAAAAACTGTTTTTT.

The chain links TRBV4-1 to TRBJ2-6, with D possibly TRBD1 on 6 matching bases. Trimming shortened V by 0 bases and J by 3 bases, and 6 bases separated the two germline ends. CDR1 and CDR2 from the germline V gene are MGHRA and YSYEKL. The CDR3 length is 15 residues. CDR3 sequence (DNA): TGCGCCAGCAGCCAAGACAGGGGTGGGGCCAACGTCCTGACTTTC. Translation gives CASSQDRGGANVLTF.

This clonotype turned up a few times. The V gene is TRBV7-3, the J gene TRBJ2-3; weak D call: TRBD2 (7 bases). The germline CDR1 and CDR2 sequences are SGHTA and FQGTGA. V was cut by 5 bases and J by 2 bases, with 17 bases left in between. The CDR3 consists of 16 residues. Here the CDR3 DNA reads TGTGCCAGCAGCCCTACCGCGGGGGCGATCACAGATACGCAGTATTTT. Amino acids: CASSPTAGAITDTQYF.

Here the CDR3 reads CASSAGGLPQHF. CDR3 nucleotide sequence: TGTGCCAGCAGTGCAGGGGGTCTGCCCCAGCATTTT. This chain joins TRBV27 and TRBJ1-5; TRBD1 matches at 7 bases. The germline V gene encodes CDR1 MNHEY and CDR2 SMNVEV (reference sequence). Losses at the gene ends were 5 bases for V and 9 bases for J; bases not matched to a gene: 4. The CDR3 is 12 residues long.